The 4 T cell receptor beta chains below come from one sample, sequenced in a study of T cell repertoires in cytomegalovirus infection. MiXCR was run by TCRdb on the reads, yielding one entry per CDR3 protein. The table lists about 47,000 distinct CDR3 sequences, around a fifth of them singletons. For these TCRs, the target antigens are not known. The sample was CD8+ T cells from cultured PBMCs, taken from culture after CMV antigen stimulation. The receptors here all came from a human donor in good health (CMV status not recorded). Some clones in this sample may be carry-over from other donors' samples.

The CDR3 coding sequence is TGTGCCAGCAGCCCAGGGGGAGATGGCTACACCTTC. Translated, it gives CASSPGGDGYTF. This chain uses TRBV12-3 or TRBV12-4 with TRBJ1-2; 7 bases are shared with TRBD1. This CDR3 has 12 residues. The V gene end was trimmed by 6 bases and the J gene end by 6 bases; junction bases not matched to a gene: 4.

In its sample, this clonotype was seen a few times. The V gene is TRBV12-3 or TRBV12-4, the J gene TRBJ1-1; D may be TRBD1 (6 bases). V was trimmed by 6 bases and J by 0 bases, leaving 14 bases between them. This CDR3 has 15 amino acids. Written as DNA, the CDR3 is TGTGCCAGCAGGGTTGGGGGGGGCCTGAACACTGAAGCTTTCTTT. Protein sequence: CASRVGGGLNTEAFF.

The V and J genes are TRBV25-1 and TRBJ2-2, with D hard to call. V was clipped by 3 bases and J by 5 bases, with 10 bases between them. CDR1 is MGHDK, CDR2 SYGVNS, per germline. This CDR3 contains 14 residues. The CDR3 DNA reads as TGTGCCAGCAGTGAGGTATTCTCTACCGGGGAGCTGTTTTTT. Its protein product is CASSEVFSTGELFF. The full variable domain, in which reference TRBV25-1 and TRBJ2-2 provide the parts outside the CDR3, is EADIYQTPRYLVIGTGKKITLECSQTMGHDKMYWYQQDPGMELHLIHYSYGVNSTEKGDLSSESTVSRIRTEHFPLTLESARPSHTSQYLCASSEVFSTGELFFGEGSRLTVL.

This chain uses TRBV4-1 with TRBJ2-3, with 7 bases fitting TRBD1. V lost 1 base, J lost 9 bases, and 10 bases stayed unmatched. Per germline, CDR1 MGHRA and CDR2 YSYEKL. This CDR3 is 15 amino acids long. The CDR3, as DNA: TGCGCCAGCAGCCAAGTGGACAGGCAAAAGGAAACGCAGTATTTT. This encodes CASSQVDRQKETQYF.